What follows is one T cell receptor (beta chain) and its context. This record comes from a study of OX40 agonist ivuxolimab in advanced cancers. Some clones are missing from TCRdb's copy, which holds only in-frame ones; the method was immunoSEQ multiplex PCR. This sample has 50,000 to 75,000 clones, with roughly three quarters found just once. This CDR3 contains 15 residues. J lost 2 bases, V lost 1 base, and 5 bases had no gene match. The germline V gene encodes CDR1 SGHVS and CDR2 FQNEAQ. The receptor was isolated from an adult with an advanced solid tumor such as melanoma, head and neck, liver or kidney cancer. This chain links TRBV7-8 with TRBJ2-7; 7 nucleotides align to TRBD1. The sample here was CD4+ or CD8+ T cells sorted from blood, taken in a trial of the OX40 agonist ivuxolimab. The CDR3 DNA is TGTGCCAGCAGCTTAGGGCCAGGGGGACCCTACGAGCAGTACTTC. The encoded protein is CASSLGPGGPYEQYF.